This TCR beta chain stems from a study of response to subunit inactivated influenza vaccine. The table lists this clonotype with many counts. Antigen: not known. Germline lookup yields CDR1 SEHNR and CDR2 FQNEAQ (reference sequence). V was trimmed by 1 base and J by 4 bases, leaving 11 bases between them. CDR3 length: 14 residues. Each CDR3 protein is one row after TCRdb ran MiXCR on the RT-PCR reads. The sample lists 500,000 to 550,000 distinct CDR3 sequences, roughly 25% occurring once. General study findings and limits: Researchers suggested that each seasonal influenza vaccination recruits few new T cells.

This sample was also put to use in a study of T cells expressing NK-cell markers. From that study: Template switching by 5'RACE with UMIs generated the TCR beta cDNA. It was sorted CD3+CD56-NKG2C+, CD3+CD56+NKG2C- and CD3+CD56+NKG2C+ T cells that provided the TCR beta repertoires. The study found dominant NKG2C+ clonotypes at about 1.0-7.5% of CD8+ T cells in six donors. A handful of donors showed these clonotypes also leading the CD3+CD56-NKG2C+ fraction.

The sequencing used CD4+ T cells sorted from PBMCs, collected 12 days after vaccination. The V and J genes are TRBV7-9 and TRBJ2-7; no clear D. This sequence was found in a man between 50 and 59 years old who received an inactivated influenza vaccine. The CDR3, as DNA: TGTGCCAGCAGCTTAGTGGCTAGAGGATACGAGCAGTACTTC. Translated: CASSLVARGYEQYF.